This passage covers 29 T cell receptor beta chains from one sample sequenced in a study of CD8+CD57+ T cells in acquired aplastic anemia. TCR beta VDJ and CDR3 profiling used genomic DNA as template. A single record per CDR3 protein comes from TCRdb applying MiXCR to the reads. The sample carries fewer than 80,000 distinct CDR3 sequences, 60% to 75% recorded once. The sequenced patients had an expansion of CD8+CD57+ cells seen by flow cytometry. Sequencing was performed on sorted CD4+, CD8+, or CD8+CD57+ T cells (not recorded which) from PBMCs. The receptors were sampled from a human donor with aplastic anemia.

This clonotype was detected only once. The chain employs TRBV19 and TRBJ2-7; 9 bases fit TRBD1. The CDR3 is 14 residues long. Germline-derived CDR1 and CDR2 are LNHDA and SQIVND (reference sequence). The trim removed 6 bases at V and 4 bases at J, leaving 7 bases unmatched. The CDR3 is CASRDRTGEYEQYF. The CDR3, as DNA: TGTGCCAGTAGGGACCGGACAGGGGAGTACGAGCAGTACTTC. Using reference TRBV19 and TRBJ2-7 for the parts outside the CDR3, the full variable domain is DGGITQSPKYLFRKEGQNVTLSCEQNLNHDAMYWYRQDPGQGLRLIYYSQIVNDFQKGDIAEGYSVSREKKESFPLTVTSAQKNPTAFYLCASRDRTGEYEQYFGPGTRLTVT.

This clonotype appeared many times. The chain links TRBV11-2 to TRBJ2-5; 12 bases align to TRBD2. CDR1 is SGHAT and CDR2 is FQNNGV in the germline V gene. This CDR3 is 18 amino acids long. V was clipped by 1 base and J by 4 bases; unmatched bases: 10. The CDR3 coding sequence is TGTGCCAGCAGCTTAGGTCGTCGACTAGCGGGGGAAGGAGAGACCCAGTACTTC. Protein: CASSLGRRLAGEGETQYF.

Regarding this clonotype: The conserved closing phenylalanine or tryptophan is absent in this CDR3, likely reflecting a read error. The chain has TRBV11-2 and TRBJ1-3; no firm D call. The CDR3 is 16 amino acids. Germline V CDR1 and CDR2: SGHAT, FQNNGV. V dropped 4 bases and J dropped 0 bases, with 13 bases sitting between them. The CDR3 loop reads CASSSYKSSSGNTIYL. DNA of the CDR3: TGTGCCAGCAGCTCCTATAAGTCGAGCTCTGGAAACACCATATATCTT.

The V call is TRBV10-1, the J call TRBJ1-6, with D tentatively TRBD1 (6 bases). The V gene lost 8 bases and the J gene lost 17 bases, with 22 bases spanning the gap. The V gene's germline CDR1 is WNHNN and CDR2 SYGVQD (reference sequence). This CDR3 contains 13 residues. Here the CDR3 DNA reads TGCGCCAGCGGTACCCGGGACACTGGGTGTGTCCACTTT. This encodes CASGTRDTGCVHF.

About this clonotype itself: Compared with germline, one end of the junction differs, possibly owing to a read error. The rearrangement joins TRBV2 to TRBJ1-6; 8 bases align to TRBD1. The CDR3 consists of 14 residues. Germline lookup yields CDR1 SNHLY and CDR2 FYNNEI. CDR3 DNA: TGTGCCAGCAGGGCCGGGACAGGACTAACGGGACTCTCCTTT. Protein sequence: CASRAGTGLTGLSF.

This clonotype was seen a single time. Written as DNA, the CDR3 is TGCGCCAGCAGCTTGGTGGGCCAAGACTCACCCCTCCACTTT. Translation gives CASSLVGQDSPLHF. The J gene is TRBJ1-6, the V gene TRBV5-1; D is uncertain. The length of the CDR3 is 14 residues. Germline loops: CDR1 SGHRS, CDR2 YFSETQ. The V gene lost 0 bases and the J gene lost 10 bases, with 11 bases spanning the gap. Together with reference TRBV5-1 and TRBJ1-6, the CDR3 gives the full variable domain: KAGVTQTPRYLIKTRGQQVTLSCSPISGHRSVSWYQQTPGQGLQFLFEYFSETQRNKGNFPGRFSGRQFSNSRSEMNVSTLELGDSALYLCASSLVGQDSPLHFGNGTRLTVT.

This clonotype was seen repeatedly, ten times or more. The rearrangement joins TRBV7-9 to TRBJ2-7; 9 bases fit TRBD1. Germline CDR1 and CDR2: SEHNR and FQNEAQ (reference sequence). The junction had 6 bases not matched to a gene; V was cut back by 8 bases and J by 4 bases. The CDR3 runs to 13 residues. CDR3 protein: CASGTGTMYEQYF. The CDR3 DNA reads TGTGCCAGCGGGACAGGGACAATGTACGAGCAGTACTTC.

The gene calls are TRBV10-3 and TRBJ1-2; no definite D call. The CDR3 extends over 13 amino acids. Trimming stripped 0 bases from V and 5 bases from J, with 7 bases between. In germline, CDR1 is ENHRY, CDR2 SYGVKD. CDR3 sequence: CAISESMQYGYTF. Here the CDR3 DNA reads TGTGCCATCAGTGAGTCGATGCAGTATGGCTACACCTTC.

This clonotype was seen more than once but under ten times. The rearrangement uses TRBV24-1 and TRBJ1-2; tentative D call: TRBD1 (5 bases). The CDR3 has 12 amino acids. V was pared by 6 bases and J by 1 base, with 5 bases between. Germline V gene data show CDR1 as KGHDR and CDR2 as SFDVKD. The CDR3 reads CATSQGNYGYTF. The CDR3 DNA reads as TGTGCCACCAGTCAGGGTAACTATGGCTACACCTTC.

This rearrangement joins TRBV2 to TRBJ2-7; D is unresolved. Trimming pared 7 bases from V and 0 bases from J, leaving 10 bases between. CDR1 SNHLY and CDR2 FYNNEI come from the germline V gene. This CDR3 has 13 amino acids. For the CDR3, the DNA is TGTGCCAGCACGATCCCAGACTCCTACGAGCAGTACTTC. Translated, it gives CASTIPDSYEQYF.

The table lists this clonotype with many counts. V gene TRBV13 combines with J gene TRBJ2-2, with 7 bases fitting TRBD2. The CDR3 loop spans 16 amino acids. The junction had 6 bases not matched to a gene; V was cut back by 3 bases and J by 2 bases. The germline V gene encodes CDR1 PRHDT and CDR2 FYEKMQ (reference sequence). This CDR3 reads CASSLGAGDNTGELFF. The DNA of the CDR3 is TGTGCCAGCAGCTTGGGTGCGGGAGATAACACCGGGGAGCTGTTTTTT.

CDR3 residues: CASSRGLAYGYTF. As DNA, the CDR3 is TGTGCCAGCAGTCGGGGACTAGCCTATGGCTACACCTTC. This chain links TRBV2 with TRBJ1-2; D is perhaps TRBD1 (5 bases). V was shortened by 5 bases and J by 4 bases, with 11 bases between the two germline ends. This CDR3 has 13 residues. Germline lookup yields CDR1 SNHLY and CDR2 FYNNEI.

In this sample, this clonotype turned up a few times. The CDR3 bases are TGTGCCAGCAGTCCCACGGGACTAGATTTTTACGAGCAGTACTTC. Its protein product is CASSPTGLDFYEQYF. V and J are TRBV2 and TRBJ2-7, with 8 bases identical to TRBD2. The CDR3 loop spans 15 amino acids. CDR1 and CDR2 from the germline V gene are SNHLY and FYNNEI. With V trimmed by 5 bases and J by 4 bases, 10 bases remained unmatched.

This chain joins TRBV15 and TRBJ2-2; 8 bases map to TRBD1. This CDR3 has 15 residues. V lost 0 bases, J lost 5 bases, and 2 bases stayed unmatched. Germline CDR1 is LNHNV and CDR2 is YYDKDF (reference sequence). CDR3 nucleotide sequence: TGTGCCACCAGCAGAGATTACAGGGGGACCGGGGAGCTGTTTTTT. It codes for CATSRDYRGTGELFF. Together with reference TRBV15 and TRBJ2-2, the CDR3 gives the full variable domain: DAMVIQNPRYQVTQFGKPVTLSCSQTLNHNVMYWYQQKSSQAPKLLFHYYDKDFNNEADTPDNFQSRRPNTSFCFLDIRSPGLGDTAMYLCATSRDYRGTGELFFGEGSRLTVL.

CDR3 sequence (DNA): TGTGCCGCCGGCTCCGGGCCCGGCGATACGCAGTATTTT. This codes for CAAGSGPGDTQYF. This rearrangement joins TRBV24-1 to TRBJ2-3, with D hard to call. Trimming stripped 12 bases from V and 6 bases from J, with 18 bases between. This CDR3 is 13 amino acids long. Germline V gene lookup returns CDR1 KGHDR and CDR2 SFDVKD.

Written as DNA, the CDR3 is TGTGCCAGCAGGGTACAGACCTACGAGCAGTACTTC. Amino acids: CASRVQTYEQYF. The rearrangement links TRBV2 to TRBJ2-7; D remains unclear. This CDR3 has 12 amino acids. The V and J ends lost 6 bases and 2 bases respectively, with 8 bases between them. Germline lookup yields CDR1 SNHLY and CDR2 FYNNEI.

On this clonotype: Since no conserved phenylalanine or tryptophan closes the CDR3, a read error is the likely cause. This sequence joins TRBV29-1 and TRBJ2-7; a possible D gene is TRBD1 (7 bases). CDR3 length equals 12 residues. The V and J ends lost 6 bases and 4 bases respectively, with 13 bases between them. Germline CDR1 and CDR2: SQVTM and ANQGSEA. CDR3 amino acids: CSVQQGRYEQYS. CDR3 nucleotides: TGCAGCGTCCAACAGGGGAGGTACGAGCAGTACTCC.

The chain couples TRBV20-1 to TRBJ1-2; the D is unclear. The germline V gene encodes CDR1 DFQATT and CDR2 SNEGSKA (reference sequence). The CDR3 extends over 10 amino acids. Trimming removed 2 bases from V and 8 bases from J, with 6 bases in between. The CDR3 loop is CSARHGGYTF. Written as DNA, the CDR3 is TGCAGTGCTAGACATGGAGGCTACACCTTC.

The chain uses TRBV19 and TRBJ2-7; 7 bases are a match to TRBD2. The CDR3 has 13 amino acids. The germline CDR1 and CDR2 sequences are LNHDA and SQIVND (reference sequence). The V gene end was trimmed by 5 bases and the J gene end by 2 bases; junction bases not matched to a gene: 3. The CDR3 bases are TGTGCCAGTAGTCCGGGAGGCACCTACGAGCAGTACTTC. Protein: CASSPGGTYEQYF.

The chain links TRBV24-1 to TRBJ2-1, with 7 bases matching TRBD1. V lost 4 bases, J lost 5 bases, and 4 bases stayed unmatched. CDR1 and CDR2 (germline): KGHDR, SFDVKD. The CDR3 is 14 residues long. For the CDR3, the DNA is TGTGCCACCAGTGAACCCGGGACAGACAATGAGCAGTTCTTC. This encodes CATSEPGTDNEQFF.

The CDR3, as DNA: TGTGCCACCACAGGCCAGGGACAGGGTTCCTACGAGCAGTACTTC. Its protein product is CATTGQGQGSYEQYF. The chain combines TRBV15 with TRBJ2-7, with 9 bases aligning to TRBD1. There are 15 residues in the CDR3. Looked up from germline, CDR1 is LNHNV and CDR2 is YYDKDF (reference sequence). The J segment lost 1 base and the V segment lost 7 bases, leaving 8 bases of the junction unmatched.

CDR3 in DNA: TGCAGTGCTAGAGGCAGGAGCTCCTACGAGCAGTACTTC. It specifies CSARGRSSYEQYF. This sequence joins TRBV20-1 and TRBJ2-7; D gene uncertain. Germline loops: CDR1 DFQATT, CDR2 SNEGSKA (reference sequence). This CDR3 has 13 amino acids. V lost 1 base to trimming and J lost 0 bases, with 7 bases between them.

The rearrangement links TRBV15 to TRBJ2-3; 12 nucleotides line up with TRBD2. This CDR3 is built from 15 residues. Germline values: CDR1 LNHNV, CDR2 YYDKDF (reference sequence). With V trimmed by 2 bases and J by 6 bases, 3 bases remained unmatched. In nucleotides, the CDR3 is TGTGCCACCAGCAGATCTACTAGCGGGAGGGATACGCAGTATTTT. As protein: CATSRSTSGRDTQYF.

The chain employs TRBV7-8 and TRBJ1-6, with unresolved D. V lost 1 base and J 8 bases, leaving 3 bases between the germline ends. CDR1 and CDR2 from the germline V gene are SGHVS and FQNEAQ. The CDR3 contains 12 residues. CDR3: CASSLDDSPLHF. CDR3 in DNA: TGTGCCAGCAGCTTAGACGATTCACCCCTCCACTTT.

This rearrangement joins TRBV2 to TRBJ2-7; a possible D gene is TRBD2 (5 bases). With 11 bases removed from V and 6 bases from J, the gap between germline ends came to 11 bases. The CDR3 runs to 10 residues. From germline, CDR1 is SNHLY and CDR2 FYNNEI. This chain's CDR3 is CAWGEGEQYF. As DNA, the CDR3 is TGTGCCTGGGGAGAAGGCGAGCAGTACTTC.

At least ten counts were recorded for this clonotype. In nucleotides, the CDR3 is TGCAGTGCTAGAGATATAGCGGGAGCCGCCGCCGAGCAGTACTTC. This encodes CSARDIAGAAAEQYF. This sequence joins TRBV20-1 and TRBJ2-7, with 9 bases fitting TRBD2. Germline-derived CDR1 and CDR2 are DFQATT and SNEGSKA (reference sequence). The length of the CDR3 is 15 residues. Germline trimming cut 0 bases from V and 6 bases from J; bases unmatched to any gene: 9.

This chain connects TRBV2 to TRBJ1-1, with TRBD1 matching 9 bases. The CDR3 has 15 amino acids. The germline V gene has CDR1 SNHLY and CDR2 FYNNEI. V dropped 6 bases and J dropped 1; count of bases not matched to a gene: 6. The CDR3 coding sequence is TGTGCCAGCAGACCAAAGACAGGGGGGAACACTGAAGCTTTCTTT. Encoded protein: CASRPKTGGNTEAFF.

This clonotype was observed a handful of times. The CDR3 region has the DNA TGTGCCACCAGCAGAGATCGGGCAACAAGCTACGAGCAGTACTTC. Translation: CATSRDRATSYEQYF. The chain couples TRBV15 to TRBJ2-7, with D unresolved. In germline, CDR1 is LNHNV, CDR2 YYDKDF (reference sequence). V lost 0 bases and J 3 bases, leaving 12 bases between the germline ends. The CDR3 covers 15 residues.

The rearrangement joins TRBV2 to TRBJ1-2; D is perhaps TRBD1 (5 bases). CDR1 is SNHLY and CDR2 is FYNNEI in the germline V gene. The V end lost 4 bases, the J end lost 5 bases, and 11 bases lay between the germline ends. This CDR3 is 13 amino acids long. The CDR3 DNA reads TGTGCCAGCAGTGTCTTCTCAGGGTATGGCTACACCTTC. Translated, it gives CASSVFSGYGYTF.